This T cell receptor (beta chain) is drawn from a study of beta chain features in type 1 diabetes. Study findings and constraints: Type 1 diabetes patients had VDJ junctions that carried fewer insertions and more deletions. Among patients with Type 1 diabetes, TCRB CDR3s were moderately but significantly shorter in every one of the four CD4+ subsets.

Remarks on this clone: Its antigen is not identified.

TCRB transcripts that were expressed got sequenced, as all of the isolated RNA had been reverse transcribed. Sequencing was performed with immunoSEQ multiplex PCR; in TCRdb, only in-frame clones are kept and a portion is missing. The sample includes about 52,000 clones, roughly two fifths of them seen just once. The sequencing input was Tregs from blood. The TCR sequence derives from a man aged 30-40 years with type 1 diabetes.

CDR3 loop: CASSSGQVRGELFF. In DNA, the CDR3 is TGTGCCAGCAGCTCCGGACAGGTGCGCGGGGAGCTGTTTTTT. The gene calls are TRBV7-3 and TRBJ2-2; TRBD1 aligns across 7 bases. Germline CDR1 reads SGHTA; CDR2 reads FQGTGA. This CDR3 region has 14 residues. Trimming took 4 bases from V and 7 from J; bases not matched to a gene: 6.